These 4 T cell receptor beta chains share one sample of origin, sequenced in a study of cytomegalovirus exposure and HLA in healthy donors. Repertoires were generated with immunoSEQ multiplex PCR, while TCRdb's copy carries only in-frame clones and drops some. The table has about 150,000 clones, approximately 88% seen once. Sequenced: PBMCs. These receptors came from a woman under 30 in good health and CMV-seropositive.

The chain recombines TRBV6-6 with TRBJ1-1; TRBD1 might be the D (5 bases). This CDR3 has 13 residues. V was cut by 7 bases and J by 3 bases, with 12 bases left in between. Germline V gene data show CDR1 as MNHNY and CDR2 as SVGAGI (reference sequence). CDR3 sequence: CASIKGGDTEAFF. The CDR3 bases are TGTGCCAGCATCAAGGGAGGGGACACTGAAGCTTTCTTT.

J is TRBJ1-2 and V is TRBV6-1; TRBD1 matches 7 bases. The ends lost 3 bases at V and 2 bases at J; junction bases unmatched: 6. Germline-derived CDR1 and CDR2 are MNHNS and SASEGT. The length of the CDR3 is 15 residues. The CDR3 sequence is CASSDPPTGNYGYTF. The DNA for the CDR3 is TGTGCCAGCAGTGATCCCCCGACAGGGAACTATGGCTACACCTTC.

The rearrangement joins TRBV7-9 to TRBJ2-7; TRBD2 aligns across 8 bases. V lost 1 base, J lost 2 bases, and 4 bases stayed unmatched. Germline V gene sequence: CDR1 SEHNR, CDR2 FQNEAQ (reference sequence). The CDR3 spans 15 residues. CDR3 loop: CASSLEAGAAYEQYF. CDR3 nucleotides: TGTGCCAGCAGCTTAGAAGCGGGAGCAGCCTACGAGCAGTACTTC.

This clone was seen just once. This chain links TRBV7-3 with TRBJ2-2; 9 nucleotides line up with TRBD1. The V gene end was trimmed by 5 bases and the J gene end by 1 base; junction bases not matched to a gene: 2. The CDR3 extends over 15 amino acids. CDR1 SGHTA and CDR2 FQGTGA come from the germline V gene. The CDR3 is CASSPGQGNTGELFF. The CDR3 coding sequence is TGTGCCAGCAGCCCGGGACAGGGGAACACCGGGGAGCTGTTTTTT.